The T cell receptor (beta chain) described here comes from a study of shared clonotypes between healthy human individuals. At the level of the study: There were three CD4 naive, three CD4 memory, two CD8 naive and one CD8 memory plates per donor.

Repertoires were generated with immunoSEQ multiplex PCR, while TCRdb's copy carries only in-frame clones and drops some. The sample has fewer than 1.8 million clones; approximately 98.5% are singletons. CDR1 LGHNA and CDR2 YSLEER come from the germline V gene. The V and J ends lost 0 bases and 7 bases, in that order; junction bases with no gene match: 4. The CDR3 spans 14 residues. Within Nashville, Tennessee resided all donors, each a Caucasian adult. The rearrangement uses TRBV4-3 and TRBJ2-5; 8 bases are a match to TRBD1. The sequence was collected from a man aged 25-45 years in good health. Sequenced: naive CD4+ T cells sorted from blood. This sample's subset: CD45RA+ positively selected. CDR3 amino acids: CASSQEDRVATQYF. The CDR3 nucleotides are TGCGCCAGCAGCCAAGAGGACAGGGTCGCGACCCAGTACTTC.